The 14 T cell receptor beta chains below all came from one sample that was sequenced in a study of OX40 agonist ivuxolimab in advanced cancers. Library method: the immunoSEQ multiplex PCR assay. TCRdb took this table from immuneACCESS and kept in-frame rearrangements with V and J called. Such tables lack part of the clones; where checked against another copy, unresolved V genes explain under half of the gap, and the rest is unexplained. For this sample the table gives approximately 65,000 clones, of which nearly 90% were detected only once. Roughly 4.2% of the sample is held by the ten biggest clonotypes. Sequenced here: CD4+ or CD8+ T cells sorted from blood, sampled in a trial of the OX40 agonist ivuxolimab. The receptors come from an adult with an advanced solid tumor such as melanoma, head and neck, liver or kidney cancer.

J is TRBJ1-1 and V is TRBV7-9, with no clear D. Germline CDR1 is SEHNR and CDR2 is FQNEAQ (reference sequence). V was shortened by 6 bases and J by 1 base, with 9 bases between the two germline ends. CDR3 size: 13 residues. The CDR3 DNA reads TGTGCCAGCAGGTCCACAGAGAACACTGAAGCTTTCTTT. It translates to CASRSTENTEAFF.

The rearrangement links TRBV6-5 to TRBJ1-1; 7 positions match TRBD1. Per germline, CDR1 MNHEY and CDR2 SVGAGI. The trim removed 6 bases at V and 4 bases at J, leaving 8 bases unmatched. The CDR3 sequence is 14 residues long. CDR3 in DNA: TGTGCCAGCAGCCGACAGGGAATGGCCACTGAAGCTTTCTTT. This translates into CASSRQGMATEAFF.

The chain joins TRBV4-3 to TRBJ2-1, with 11 bases that match TRBD2. CDR1 is LGHNA and CDR2 is YSLEER in the germline V gene. The CDR3 covers 16 residues. The V segment lost 2 bases and the J segment 5 bases; nucleotides outside the gene matches: 5. The CDR3 protein is CASSQRLAGTHNEQFF. The CDR3 coding sequence is TGCGCCAGCAGCCAAAGACTAGCGGGGACTCACAATGAGCAGTTCTTC.

This clone showed up just once. The chain joins TRBV2 to TRBJ2-1; D gene ambiguous. Germline loops: CDR1 SNHLY, CDR2 FYNNEI. This CDR3 has 12 residues. Trimming took off 2 bases at V and 10 bases at J, with 9 bases between the two ends. The CDR3: CASSESQLEQFF. In DNA, the CDR3 is TGTGCCAGCAGTGAAAGCCAGCTAGAGCAGTTCTTC.

J is TRBJ1-2 and V is TRBV13, with D possibly matching TRBD1 (6 bases). The CDR3 consists of 14 residues. The V gene lost 5 bases and the J gene lost 4 bases, with 14 bases spanning the gap. Germline CDR1 reads PRHDT; CDR2 reads FYEKMQ (reference sequence). The CDR3, as DNA: TGTGCCAGCAGCCTCAGACAGGAGACCTATGGCTACACCTTC. Amino acid sequence: CASSLRQETYGYTF.

The J gene is TRBJ1-1, the V gene TRBV2, with no clear D. There are 14 residues in the CDR3. V lost 5 bases and J lost 0, with 10 bases in between. Germline V lookup: CDR1 SNHLY, CDR2 FYNNEI. CDR3 sequence: CASSTGGMNTEAFF. The CDR3 DNA follows: TGTGCCAGCAGTACCGGCGGGATGAACACTGAAGCTTTCTTT. The whole variable domain, remainder taken from reference TRBV2 and TRBJ1-1, is EPEVTQTPSHQVTQMGQEVILRCVPISNHLYFYWYRQILGQKVEFLVSFYNNEISEKSEIFDDQFSVERPDGSNFTLKIRSTKLEDSAMYFCASSTGGMNTEAFFGQGTRLTVV.

This chain links TRBV11-1 with TRBJ2-5; D remains unclear. This CDR3 spans 14 amino acids. Per the germline V gene, CDR1 is SGHAT and CDR2 is FQDESV (reference sequence). Trimming cost V 2 bases and J 2 bases, with 9 bases left between them. DNA of the CDR3: TGTGCCAGCAGCTTAAGGGCATTTCAAGAGACCCAGTACTTC. It is translated as CASSLRAFQETQYF.

The chain has TRBV28 and TRBJ2-5, with D tentatively TRBD1 or TRBD2 (5 bases each). Germline assignment: CDR1 MDHEN and CDR2 SYDVKM. V lost 3 bases and J lost 1, with 9 bases in between. The CDR3 contains 14 residues. This CDR3 is CASSFHGAQETQYF. The CDR3 region has the DNA TGTGCCAGCAGTTTCCACGGGGCCCAAGAGACCCAGTACTTC.

The chain has TRBV2 and TRBJ2-3; 11 bases map to TRBD1. The CDR3 is 13 amino acids. The junction had 2 bases not matched to a gene; V was cut back by 6 bases and J by 6 bases. Germline loops: CDR1 SNHLY, CDR2 FYNNEI. CDR3 protein: CASRGTGGDTQYF. The CDR3 DNA reads TGTGCCAGCAGGGGGACAGGGGGGGATACGCAGTATTTT. Based on the CDR3 plus reference TRBV2 and TRBJ2-3, the full variable domain is EPEVTQTPSHQVTQMGQEVILRCVPISNHLYFYWYRQILGQKVEFLVSFYNNEISEKSEIFDDQFSVERPDGSNFTLKIRSTKLEDSAMYFCASRGTGGDTQYFGPGTRLTVL.

This clone appeared a single time. The chain recombines TRBV27 with TRBJ2-2; 7 bases fit TRBD2. Losses at the gene ends were 5 bases for V and 6 bases for J; bases not matched to a gene: 6. Germline assignment: CDR1 MNHEY and CDR2 SMNVEV (reference sequence). The CDR3 runs 14 residues. The CDR3 loop reads CASSGGTTPGELFF. The CDR3, as DNA: TGTGCCAGCAGTGGAGGGACTACCCCCGGGGAGCTGTTTTTT.

J is TRBJ1-1 and V is TRBV7-3, with D hard to call. From germline, CDR1 is SGHTA and CDR2 FQGTGA. The CDR3 sequence is 13 residues long. Trimming removed 5 bases at V and 0 bases at J, with 7 bases between. This chain's CDR3 is CASSVQMNTEAFF. The CDR3 nucleotides are TGTGCCAGCAGCGTACAGATGAACACTGAAGCTTTCTTT.

The CDR3 DNA reads as TGTGCCAGCAGCTTGTTACGACAGGCCTACGAGCAGTACTTC. Translation: CASSLLRQAYEQYF. The genes are TRBV7-2 and TRBJ2-7; possibly TRBD1 for D (6 bases). Germline CDR1 SGHTA, CDR2 FQGNSA. This CDR3 contains 14 residues. With 3 bases removed from V and 2 bases from J, the gap between germline ends came to 11 bases.

The chain carries TRBV4-3 and TRBJ2-7; TRBD2 might be the D (6 bases). The CDR3 is made up of 15 amino acids. In germline, CDR1 is LGHNA, CDR2 YSLEER. Trimming removed 0 bases at V and 2 bases at J, with 11 bases between. CDR3 amino acids: CASSQDWRGAYEQYF. CDR3 DNA sequence: TGCGCCAGCAGCCAAGATTGGCGGGGAGCCTACGAGCAGTACTTC.

The V and J genes are TRBV5-1 and TRBJ1-2; weak D call: TRBD1 (6 bases). Germline V gene sequence: CDR1 SGHRS, CDR2 YFSETQ. Deletions cut 6 bases from V and 8 bases from J, with 23 bases between. This CDR3 contains 15 residues. Here the CDR3 reads CASTQLPRGMGGYTF. The CDR3 coding sequence is TGCGCCAGCACCCAGCTTCCCAGGGGCATGGGGGGCTACACCTTC.